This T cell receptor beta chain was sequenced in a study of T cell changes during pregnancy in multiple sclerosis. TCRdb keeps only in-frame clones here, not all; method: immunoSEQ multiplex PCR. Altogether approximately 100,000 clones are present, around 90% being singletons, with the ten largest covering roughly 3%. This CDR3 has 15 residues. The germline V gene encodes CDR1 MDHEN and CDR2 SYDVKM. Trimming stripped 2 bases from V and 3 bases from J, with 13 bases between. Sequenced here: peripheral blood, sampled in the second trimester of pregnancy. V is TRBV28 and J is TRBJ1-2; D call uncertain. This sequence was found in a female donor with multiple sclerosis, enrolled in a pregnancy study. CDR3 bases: TGTGCCAGCAGTTTAATCGTTCAGGTGGACTATGGCTACACCTTC. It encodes CASSLIVQVDYGYTF.